The rows below give T cell receptor beta chains drawn from one sample of a study of liver allograft versus peripheral blood T cells. TCRdb reprocessed the reads via MiXCR and lists one record per CDR3 protein. Of more than 950 distinct CDR3 sequences listed, under 20% were seen once; the top ten hold roughly 82%. The receptor source for this set is a human patient who had a liver transplant. Some T cells may arise from the graft donor. Both conserved end residues are part of each CDR3. The D gene is left open where the match is weak. Expanded clones get a size class; other rows say once, few or many, or leave the size out.

D: NA
J: TRBJ2-7
size: medium-sized
V: TRBV6-5
DNA: TGTGCCAGCAGCTTACTTCAGGGGAACTCCTACGAGCAGTACTTC
CDR3: CASSLLQGNSYEQYF

D: NA
J: TRBJ2-7
size: many
V: TRBV6-5
DNA: TGTGCCAGCAGTTTATACAGGTTAAATAACGAGCAGTACTTC
CDR3: CASSLYRLNNEQYF

D: TRBD2
J: TRBJ2-3
size: NA
V: TRBV12-3/TRBV12-4
DNA: TGTGCCAGCAGTTTTCTAGCGGGAGGCACAGATACGCAGTATTTT
CDR3: CASSFLAGGTDTQYF

D: NA
J: TRBJ1-1
size: NA
V: TRBV7-9
DNA: TGTGCCAGCAGCCCCGACTGGTGGGCTTTCTTT
CDR3: CASSPDWWAFF

D: NA
J: TRBJ1-1
size: many
V: TRBV6-2/TRBV6-3
DNA: TGTGCCAGCAAAGGGAGGAGCACTGAAGCTTTCTTT
CDR3: CASKGRSTEAFF

D: NA
J: TRBJ1-2
size: medium-sized
V: TRBV20-1
DNA: TGCAGTGCTAGAGATCTCGGGCAGTGGAGATATGGCTACACCTTC
CDR3: CSARDLGQWRYGYTF

D: TRBD1
J: TRBJ1-5
size: medium-sized
V: TRBV28
DNA: TGTGCCAGCAGTTTTCCCAGGGGGTACAACCAGCCCCAGCATTTT
CDR3: CASSFPRGYNQPQHF

D: NA
J: TRBJ1-2
size: medium-sized
V: TRBV13
DNA: TGTGCCAGCAGCTTAGAGCGGTCCCTCTATGGCTACACCTTC
CDR3: CASSLERSLYGYTF

D: TRBD1
J: TRBJ2-7
size: medium-sized
V: TRBV5-6
DNA: TGTGCCAGCAGCGCCGGGACAGGGGATTTCTACGAGCAGTACTTC
CDR3: CASSAGTGDFYEQYF

D: TRBD1
J: TRBJ2-3
size: few
V: TRBV6-1
DNA: TGTGCCAGCAGTAAAGACAGGGGGCTGACAGATACGCAGTATTTT
CDR3: CASSKDRGLTDTQYF

D: NA
J: TRBJ1-1
size: medium-sized
V: TRBV27
DNA: TGTGCCAGCAGTTTATCCCCCACAGGTATCGCTGAAGCTTTCTTT
CDR3: CASSLSPTGIAEAFF

D: TRBD2
J: TRBJ2-3
size: few
V: TRBV20-1
DNA: TGCAGTGCTAGATCCGAGACTAGCGGCGGAGGGTATACGCAGTATTTT
CDR3: CSARSETSGGGYTQYF

D: NA
J: TRBJ1-4
size: medium-sized
V: TRBV19
DNA: TGTGCCAGTAGTGGAGCTTTTAATGAAAAACTGTTTTTT
CDR3: CASSGAFNEKLFF

D: NA
J: TRBJ2-7
size: many
V: TRBV10-2
DNA: TGCGCCAGCAGTGAGGCTAGCTCCTACGAGCAGTACTTC
CDR3: CASSEASSYEQYF

D: NA
J: TRBJ1-1
size: NA
V: TRBV7-9
DNA: TGTGCCAGCACACCAGCTACAAACACTGAAGCTTTCTTT
CDR3: CASTPATNTEAFF

D: NA
J: TRBJ2-2
size: few
V: TRBV6-5
DNA: TGTGCCAGCACCTCTGGGAATTGGGACACCGGGGAGCTGTTTTTT
CDR3: CASTSGNWDTGELFF

D: NA
J: TRBJ2-7
size: few
V: TRBV11-2
DNA: TGTGCCAGCAGCTTAGGCCCAGCAGGGGGGACTACGTCGGAGCAGTACTTC
CDR3: CASSLGPAGGTTSEQYF

D: NA
J: TRBJ1-4
size: NA
V: TRBV7-9
DNA: TGTGCCAGCACCCTCTGGAGCACTAATGAAAAACTGTTTTTT
CDR3: CASTLWSTNEKLFF

D: NA
J: TRBJ2-5
size: NA
V: TRBV27
DNA: TGTGCCAGCAGTTTATCGTCCCAGATGGAGACCCAGTACTTC
CDR3: CASSLSSQMETQYF

D: TRBD1
J: TRBJ1-2
size: medium-sized
V: TRBV5-6
DNA: TGTGCCAGCAGCCCCAATGTCCGAGACAGGGAACCTTGGGGCTACACCTTC
CDR3: CASSPNVRDREPWGYTF

D: TRBD1
J: TRBJ2-3
size: many
V: TRBV12-3/TRBV12-4
DNA: TGTGCCAGCAGTACAATGACAGGGGGGACGGATACGCAGTATTTT
CDR3: CASSTMTGGTDTQYF

D: TRBD1
J: TRBJ2-7
size: medium-sized
V: TRBV27
DNA: TGTGCCAGCTCCTCCCCGCCGGGACAGGGGGTATACGAGCAGTACTTC
CDR3: CASSSPPGQGVYEQYF

D: NA
J: TRBJ1-3
size: medium-sized
V: TRBV7-2
DNA: TGTGCCAGCAGCGTGGACGGTAACTCTGGAAACACCATATATTTT
CDR3: CASSVDGNSGNTIYF

D: TRBD2
J: TRBJ2-1
size: medium-sized
V: TRBV27
DNA: TGTGCCAGCAGTTTTGCGGGAGATGAGAATGAGCAGTTCTTC
CDR3: CASSFAGDENEQFF

D: NA
J: TRBJ2-1
size: few
V: TRBV12-3/TRBV12-4
DNA: TGTGCCAGCAGTTATTGGGGCGGGGATGAGCAGTTCTTC
CDR3: CASSYWGGDEQFF

D: TRBD1
J: TRBJ2-7
size: many
V: TRBV6-2/TRBV6-3
DNA: TGTGCCAGCAGTCCGGGGACAGACCCCTACGAGCAGTACTTC
CDR3: CASSPGTDPYEQYF

D: NA
J: TRBJ2-3
size: medium-sized
V: TRBV10-3
DNA: TGTGCCATCACCATACAGGGAGCGCAGTATTTT
CDR3: CAITIQGAQYF

D: NA
J: TRBJ2-7
size: medium-sized
V: TRBV27
DNA: TGTGCCAGCAGGATAACGATTAAGTCGGTGGGGCAGTACTTC
CDR3: CASRITIKSVGQYF

D: TRBD2
J: TRBJ2-1
size: medium-sized
V: TRBV6-2/TRBV6-3
DNA: TGTGCCAGCAGGCCTCTATTAGCGGGAGGGCGTGAGCAGTTCTTC
CDR3: CASRPLLAGGREQFF

D: NA
J: TRBJ2-7
size: NA
V: TRBV7-2
DNA: TGTGCCAGCAGCCCGCTTTCCCCGTCCTACGAGCAGTACTTC
CDR3: CASSPLSPSYEQYF

D: NA
J: TRBJ1-1
size: many
V: TRBV13
DNA: TGTGCCAGCAGCTTGGGCCTGAACACTGAAGCTTTCTTT
CDR3: CASSLGLNTEAFF

D: NA
J: TRBJ1-1
size: NA
V: TRBV19
DNA: TGTGCCAGTACCCAAGCCCGCTACATGAACACTGAAGCTTTCTTT
CDR3: CASTQARYMNTEAFF

D: NA
J: TRBJ1-4
size: medium-sized
V: TRBV6-5
DNA: TGTGCCAGCGGCCTACAGGGAGGACGGGAAAAACTGTTTTTT
CDR3: CASGLQGGREKLFF

D: TRBD2
J: TRBJ2-7
size: medium-sized
V: TRBV5-4
DNA: TGTGCCAGCAGTTACCTAGCGGGAGGTTTCAACGAGCAGTACTTC
CDR3: CASSYLAGGFNEQYF

D: NA
J: TRBJ1-2
size: medium-sized
V: TRBV19
DNA: TGTGCCAGTAGTATAGGGGGCGACTATGGCTACACCTTC
CDR3: CASSIGGDYGYTF

D: TRBD1
J: TRBJ1-6
size: few
V: TRBV6-6
DNA: TGTGCCAGCACTCGCGACAGGGAGGATTCACCCCTCCACTTT
CDR3: CASTRDREDSPLHF

D: TRBD2
J: TRBJ2-7
size: large
V: TRBV27
DNA: TGTGCCAGCAGTTTAAGACTAGCGGGATACGAGCAGTACTTC
CDR3: CASSLRLAGYEQYF

D: TRBD1
J: TRBJ1-2
size: medium-sized
V: TRBV24-1
DNA: TGTGCCACCAGTGAGTCCGGGACAGGGAGACATGGCTACACCTTC
CDR3: CATSESGTGRHGYTF

D: NA
J: TRBJ2-1
size: medium-sized
V: TRBV27
DNA: TGTGCCAGCAGCCGATCACGAAACAGGGAATCCAATGAGCAGTTCTTC
CDR3: CASSRSRNRESNEQFF

D: NA
J: TRBJ1-4
size: medium-sized
V: TRBV28
DNA: TGTGCCAGCAGACCCGGTTGGGGTAGGGATGAAAAACTGTTTTTT
CDR3: CASRPGWGRDEKLFF

D: NA
J: TRBJ1-1
size: large
V: TRBV30
DNA: TGTGCCTGGAGCATCTCGGACATTTTGAACACTGAAGCTTTCTTT
CDR3: CAWSISDILNTEAFF

D: TRBD1
J: TRBJ1-6
size: medium-sized
V: TRBV12-3/TRBV12-4
DNA: TGTGCCAGCAGCCCGGACAGGGTGGGTTCACCCCTCCACTTT
CDR3: CASSPDRVGSPLHF

D: NA
J: TRBJ2-1
size: many
V: TRBV7-2
DNA: TGTGCCAGCAGCTTAGGGGTTGAGCAGTTCTTC
CDR3: CASSLGVEQFF

D: NA
J: TRBJ1-1
size: many
V: TRBV27
DNA: TGTGCCAGCAAAAAGGGGATCGTCACTGAAGCTTTCTTT
CDR3: CASKKGIVTEAFF

D: NA
J: TRBJ1-4
size: medium-sized
V: TRBV28
DNA: TGTGCCAGCAGTACCGCTTGGGGAGCACTGTTTTTT
CDR3: CASSTAWGALFF

D: TRBD1
J: TRBJ1-4
size: many
V: TRBV28
DNA: TGTGCCAGCAATACTGACAGGGCCGAGAATGAAAAACTGTTTTTT
CDR3: CASNTDRAENEKLFF

D: NA
J: TRBJ2-6
size: medium-sized
V: TRBV6-5
DNA: TGTGCCAGCAGTTACGACGGGGACGTCCTGACTTTC
CDR3: CASSYDGDVLTF

D: TRBD1
J: TRBJ1-4
size: medium-sized
V: TRBV27
DNA: TGTGCCAGCAGCGGGACAGGGGTTGAAAAACTGTTTTTT
CDR3: CASSGTGVEKLFF

D: NA
J: TRBJ1-5
size: NA
V: TRBV11-2
DNA: TGTGCCAGCAGCTTATTTGGCCAGAGCAATCAGCCCCAGCATTTT
CDR3: CASSLFGQSNQPQHF

D: NA
J: TRBJ1-2
size: many
V: TRBV19
DNA: TGTGCCAGTGGGGCCAACCGGGGCATGATCGGTAACTATGGCTACACCTTC
CDR3: CASGANRGMIGNYGYTF

D: NA
J: TRBJ2-7
size: medium-sized
V: TRBV29-1
DNA: TGCAGCGTTGAGTTCAGCTACCCCTACGAGCAGTACTTC
CDR3: CSVEFSYPYEQYF

D: NA
J: TRBJ2-7
size: medium-sized
V: TRBV6-1
DNA: TGTGCCAGCAGTGGGAGAACCTACTTCGAGCAGTACTTC
CDR3: CASSGRTYFEQYF

D: NA
J: TRBJ1-1
size: medium-sized
V: TRBV27
DNA: TGTGCCAGCAGTTTGGCAGGAAGGTATACTGAAGCTTTCTTT
CDR3: CASSLAGRYTEAFF

D: TRBD2
J: TRBJ2-1
size: few
V: TRBV11-2
DNA: TGTGCCAGCAGTGGCGGGAGGGGGAATGAGCAGTTCTTC
CDR3: CASSGGRGNEQFF

D: NA
J: TRBJ2-3
size: medium-sized
V: TRBV12-3/TRBV12-4
DNA: TGTGCCAGCAGTCCCGGGAGATACACAGATACGCAGTATTTT
CDR3: CASSPGRYTDTQYF

D: NA
J: TRBJ1-5
size: medium-sized
V: TRBV6-1
DNA: TGTGCCAGCAGTGGTGTGGATAGCAATCAGCCCCAGCATTTT
CDR3: CASSGVDSNQPQHF

D: TRBD2
J: TRBJ2-1
size: few
V: TRBV25-1
DNA: TGTGCCAGCAGTCTTTCTGGGCTAGCGGTAGACAATGAGCAGTTCTTC
CDR3: CASSLSGLAVDNEQFF

D: TRBD2
J: TRBJ2-3
size: few
V: TRBV28
DNA: TGTGCCAGCCTTGCTGGGCGGGAGCACACAGATACGCAGTATTTT
CDR3: CASLAGREHTDTQYF

D: NA
J: TRBJ2-1
size: NA
V: TRBV2
DNA: TGTGCCAGCATCCGACCGCCGTCATACAATGAGCAGTTCTTC
CDR3: CASIRPPSYNEQFF

D: NA
J: TRBJ2-3
size: many
V: TRBV19
DNA: TGTGCCAGTAGTACATTGTTACAGAACACAGATACGCAGTATTTT
CDR3: CASSTLLQNTDTQYF